These 21 T cell receptor beta chains share one sample of origin, sequenced in a study of blood T cell repertoires in COVID-19. The repertoire was sequenced with immunoSEQ multiplex PCR; TCRdb's copy has only in-frame clones and lacks some. The table includes 150,000 to 200,000 clones, 75% to 90% detected once. Sequenced: peripheral blood. These receptors were taken from a man in his forties with acute or convalescent COVID-19.

The chain recombines TRBV19 with TRBJ1-1; 7 nucleotides agree with TRBD1. Germline V gives CDR1 LNHDA, CDR2 SQIVND (reference sequence). The CDR3 consists of 14 residues. V shed 4 bases, J shed 5 bases, and the junction held 7 bases outside the gene matches. CDR3 loop: CASSTWDRGTEAFF. DNA for the CDR3: TGTGCCAGTAGTACCTGGGACAGAGGGACTGAAGCTTTCTTT.

This rearrangement joins TRBV28 to TRBJ2-3; the D is unclear. Germline CDR1 reads MDHEN; CDR2 reads SYDVKM. Trimming removed 5 bases from V and 2 bases from J, with 8 bases in between. This CDR3 region has 13 residues. CDR3: CASSPHTTDTQYF. CDR3 nucleotide sequence: TGTGCCAGCAGTCCGCACACCACAGATACGCAGTATTTT.

As for this clone: At the DNA level, this CDR3 is encoded by other sequences in the same sample as well. The gene calls are TRBV24-1 and TRBJ1-4; 10 positions match TRBD1. CDR1 KGHDR and CDR2 SFDVKD come from the germline V gene. With V trimmed by 4 bases and J by 7 bases, 5 bases remained unmatched. The CDR3 extends over 15 amino acids. The CDR3 region has the DNA TGTGCCACCAGTGACCCTGGACAGGGGGGTGAAAAACTGTTTTTT. The encoded protein is CATSDPGQGGEKLFF.

The chain combines TRBV6-1 with TRBJ1-2; the D gene is possibly TRBD1 (5 bases). Germline V lookup: CDR1 MNHNS, CDR2 SASEGT. Trimming left V 3 bases short and J 8 bases short, with 16 bases between. The CDR3 is 14 amino acids. CDR3 protein: CASSDPFGKGGYTF. CDR3 DNA: TGTGCCAGCAGTGACCCCTTCGGAAAGGGGGGCTACACCTTC.

V is TRBV14 and J is TRBJ2-3, with 9 nucleotides matching TRBD2. CDR1 and CDR2 from the germline V gene are SGHDN and FVKESK. Trimming cost V 0 bases and J 5 bases; bases outside gene matches: 9. The CDR3 covers 17 residues. The CDR3 DNA sequence: TGTGCCAGCAGCCAAGAAGTGGGGATTAGCGGGGGAGATACGCAGTATTTT. As protein: CASSQEVGISGGDTQYF.

The rearrangement links TRBV30 to TRBJ2-2, with 9 positions matching TRBD1. The trim removed 3 bases at V and 5 bases at J, leaving 7 bases unmatched. Germline CDR1 and CDR2: GTSNPN and SVGIG (reference sequence). This CDR3 has 15 residues. The CDR3 protein is CAWRGGQGRTGELFF. CDR3 nucleotide sequence: TGTGCCTGGAGGGGGGGACAGGGTCGTACCGGGGAGCTGTTTTTT.

This sequence joins TRBV4-2 and TRBJ2-5; TRBD2 aligns across 12 bases. The CDR3 runs to 17 residues. Trimming took 1 base from V and 2 from J; bases not matched to a gene: 5. Germline CDR1 LGHNA, CDR2 YNFKEQ. The CDR3 coding sequence is TGTGCCAGCAGCCAAGCGCAAGGACTAGCGGGGCAAGAGACCCAGTACTTC. Encoded protein: CASSQAQGLAGQETQYF.

This chain uses TRBV4-2 with TRBJ2-1; TRBD2 might be the D (7 bases). The V gene lost 5 bases and the J gene lost 8 bases, with 19 bases spanning the gap. This CDR3 contains 15 residues. Looked up from germline, CDR1 is LGHNA and CDR2 is YNFKEQ. The CDR3 spells CASSKYVGRGDEQFF. In DNA form, the CDR3 reads TGTGCCAGCAGCAAATACGTAGGGAGGGGGGATGAGCAGTTCTTC.

This clone was detected only a few times. For the CDR3, the DNA is TGTGCCAGCAGTCTGGCAGGGGATGGCGAGCAGTACTTC. This encodes CASSLAGDGEQYF. V is TRBV27 and J is TRBJ2-7, with D perhaps TRBD1 (6 bases). The CDR3 is made up of 13 amino acids. Germline assignment: CDR1 MNHEY and CDR2 SMNVEV (reference sequence). V was cut by 5 bases and J by 6 bases, with 14 bases left in between.

The V call is TRBV3-1 (or the pseudogene TRBV3-2), the J call TRBJ1-1; D is possibly TRBD1 (6 bases). V shed 10 bases and J shed 4 bases, with 13 bases lying between them. The germline V gene encodes CDR1 LGHDT and CDR2 YNNKEL (reference sequence). The length of the CDR3 is 12 residues. The CDR3 DNA is TGTGCCACCAAGGGGGGGCCCACTGAAGCTTTCTTT. Translating it yields CATKGGPTEAFF.

The chain joins TRBV6-6 to TRBJ2-1, with 7 positions matching TRBD2. J was trimmed by 5 bases and V by 5 bases; bases with no gene match: 15. This CDR3 comprises 17 residues. Germline loops: CDR1 MNHNY, CDR2 SVGAGI (reference sequence). For the CDR3, the DNA is TGTGCCAGCAGTCTCTCCCCTCCGGGACTAACCAACAATGAGCAGTTCTTC. Translated: CASSLSPPGLTNNEQFF.

The chain uses TRBV30 and TRBJ2-2; D call uncertain. Trimming cost V 1 base and J 4 bases, with 10 bases left between them. Looked up from germline, CDR1 is GTSNPN and CDR2 is SVGIG (reference sequence). The CDR3 has 14 residues. This chain's CDR3 is CAWSAMGLTGELFF. CDR3 sequence (DNA): TGTGCCTGGAGTGCGATGGGCCTCACCGGGGAGCTGTTTTTT.

With regard to this clone: Compared with germline, one end of the junction differs, possibly owing to a read error. The DNA of the CDR3 is TGTGCCAGCAGTTTAGGCCCACAGGCCTACGAGCAGTACTTC. Translation gives CASSLGPQAYEQYF. The J gene is TRBJ2-7, the V gene TRBV7-8; D is perhaps TRBD1 (5 bases). This CDR3 region has 14 residues. Per germline, CDR1 SGHVS and CDR2 FQNEAQ.

This clone was found once. The V call is TRBV10-2, the J call TRBJ2-5; possibly TRBD1 for D (5 bases). The germline V gene has CDR1 WSHSY and CDR2 SAAADI. CDR3 size: 15 residues. V lost 3 bases and J 3 bases, leaving 14 bases between the germline ends. CDR3 sequence (DNA): TGCGCCAGCAGTGACCGTGTCCAGGGAAAAGAGACCCAGTACTTC. Translated, it gives CASSDRVQGKETQYF.

The chain carries TRBV6-5 and TRBJ2-5; 10 nucleotides align to TRBD2. Per germline, CDR1 MNHEY and CDR2 SVGAGI. The CDR3 totals 16 residues. The V gene end was trimmed by 0 bases and the J gene end by 2 bases; junction bases not matched to a gene: 3. The CDR3 DNA sequence: TGTGCCAGCAGTTACTCTCTAGCGGGGGCTCAAGAGACCCAGTACTTC. Its translation: CASSYSLAGAQETQYF.

This clone was counted only a few times. The chain employs TRBV3-1 (or the pseudogene TRBV3-2) and TRBJ2-7, with D perhaps matching TRBD2 (5 bases). CDR1 and CDR2 from the germline V gene are LGHDT and YNNKEL (reference sequence). The V and J ends lost 3 bases and 6 bases respectively, with 9 bases between them. The CDR3 extends over 12 amino acids. The CDR3 nucleotides read TGTGCCAGCAGCCACGGAGGCCGCGAGCAGTACTTC. It codes for CASSHGGREQYF.

The chain links TRBV7-3 to TRBJ2-3; D ambiguous. Between the trimmed V and J ends, which lost 1 base and 1 base, there was a span of 6 bases. This CDR3 spans 14 amino acids. Germline CDR1 reads SGHTA; CDR2 reads FQGTGA. DNA of the CDR3: TGTGCCAGCAGCTTAATCACGGGCACAGATACGCAGTATTTT. It specifies CASSLITGTDTQYF.

The chain is built from TRBV19 and TRBJ1-1; 7 bases align to TRBD1. Germline CDR1 reads LNHDA; CDR2 reads SQIVND (reference sequence). V was clipped by 3 bases and J by 5 bases; unmatched bases: 9. CDR3 length: 15 residues. The CDR3 sequence: CASSINLQGRTEAFF. The CDR3 nucleotides read TGTGCCAGTAGTATTAACCTACAGGGGCGAACTGAAGCTTTCTTT.

The table lists this clone with a few counts. The chain links TRBV6-5 to TRBJ1-2; 9 nucleotides line up with TRBD1. Germline V gene lookup returns CDR1 MNHEY and CDR2 SVGAGI. Unmatched junction bases numbered 9, after V lost 6 bases and J lost 4 bases. The CDR3 runs 15 residues. The CDR3, as DNA: TGTGCCAGCAGGGGGTCGACAGGGGGAAGCTATGGCTACACCTTC. It codes for CASRGSTGGSYGYTF.

The chain couples TRBV2 to TRBJ2-7; 12 nucleotides agree with TRBD2. Looked up from germline, CDR1 is SNHLY and CDR2 is FYNNEI. This CDR3 region has 15 residues. Trimming at V came to 5 bases and at J to 6 bases, leaving 8 bases not matched to a gene. CDR3 loop: CASSRTSGERSEQYF. DNA of the CDR3: TGTGCCAGCAGTCGGACTAGCGGGGAACGGAGCGAGCAGTACTTC.

The chain couples TRBV11-2 to TRBJ2-7; TRBD1 agrees at 9 bases. The CDR3 loop spans 15 amino acids. Germline V gene data show CDR1 as SGHAT and CDR2 as FQNNGV. V dropped 5 bases and J dropped 5; count of bases not matched to a gene: 10. The CDR3 loop reads CASSLGTGSKHEQYF. CDR3 DNA: TGTGCCAGCAGCCTCGGGACAGGGAGTAAGCACGAGCAGTACTTC. Based on the CDR3 plus reference TRBV11-2 and TRBJ2-7, the full variable domain is EAGVAQSPRYKIIEKRQSVAFWCNPISGHATLYWYQQILGQGPKLLIQFQNNGVVDDSQLPKDRFSAERLKGVDSTLKIQPAKLEDSAVYLCASSLGTGSKHEQYFGPGTRLTVT.